This TCR beta chain originates from a study of blood T cell repertoires in COVID-19. Unmatched junction bases numbered 9, after V lost 5 bases and J lost 6 bases. This CDR3 has 15 residues. From germline, CDR1 is SGHAT and CDR2 FQNNGV. This clone was seen a single time. The assay was immunoSEQ multiplex PCR, and TCRdb's table has in-frame clones only and misses some. Altogether 400,000 or so clones are present, around 90% being singletons, with the ten largest covering approximately 2.1%. Sequencing input: PBMCs or T cells enriched from blood (not recorded which). The chain couples TRBV11-2 to TRBJ2-3; 9 nucleotides match TRBD2. The TCR was taken from a woman between 35 and 50 years old with acute COVID-19. The CDR3: CASSLGGTSLDTQYF. The DNA of the CDR3 is TGTGCCAGCAGCCTAGGGGGGACTAGCTTGGATACGCAGTATTTT. The full variable domain, completed using reference TRBV11-2 and TRBJ2-3, is EAGVAQSPRYKIIEKRQSVAFWCNPISGHATLYWYQQILGQGPKLLIQFQNNGVVDDSQLPKDRFSAERLKGVDSTLKIQPAKLEDSAVYLCASSLGGTSLDTQYFGPGTRLTVL.